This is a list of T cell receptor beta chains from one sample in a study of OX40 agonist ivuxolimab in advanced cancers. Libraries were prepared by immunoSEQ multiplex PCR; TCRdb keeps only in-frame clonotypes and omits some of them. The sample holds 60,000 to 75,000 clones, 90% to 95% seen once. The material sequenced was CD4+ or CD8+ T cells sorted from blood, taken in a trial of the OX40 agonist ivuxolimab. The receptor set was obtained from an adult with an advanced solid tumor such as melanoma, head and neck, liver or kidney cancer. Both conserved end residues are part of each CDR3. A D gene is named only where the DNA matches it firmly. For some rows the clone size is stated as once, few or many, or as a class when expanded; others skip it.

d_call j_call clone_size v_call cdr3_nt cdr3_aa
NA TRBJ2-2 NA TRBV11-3 TGTGCCAGCAGCTTAATCTCCGGGAACACCGGGGAGCTGTTTTTT CASSLISGNTGELFF
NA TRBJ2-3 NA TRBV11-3 TGTGCCAGCAGCTTATGCCCAGGAGGCCTCTGCACAGATACGCAGTATTTT CASSLCPGGLCTDTQYF
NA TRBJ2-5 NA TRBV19 TGTGCCAGTAGTATAGGCGTAGGCGGTAGGGCGCAAGAGACCCAGTACTTC CASSIGVGGRAQETQYF
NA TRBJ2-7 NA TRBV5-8 TGTGCCAGCACCGCAGGGGTCTACGAGCAGTACTTC CASTAGVYEQYF
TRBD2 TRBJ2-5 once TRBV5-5 TGTGCCAGCAGCCCTGCCGGGACTAGCGGTCAAGAGACCCAGTACTTC CASSPAGTSGQETQYF
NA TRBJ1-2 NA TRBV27 TGTGCCAGCAGTACCCTTGAGACAGACTATGGCTACACCTTC CASSTLETDYGYTF
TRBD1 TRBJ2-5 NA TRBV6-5 TGTGCCAGCAGTTATACCGGGACAGGTCCGACCGAGACCCAGTACTTC CASSYTGTGPTETQYF
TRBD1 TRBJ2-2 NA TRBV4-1 TGCGCCAGCAGCCAAGGTCCCGGGACAGGGAACACCGGGGAGCTGTTTTTT CASSQGPGTGNTGELFF
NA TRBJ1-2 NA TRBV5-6 TGTGCCAGTTTACCCTCCGGGAACTATGGCTACACCTTC CASLPSGNYGYTF
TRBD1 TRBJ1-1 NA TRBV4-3 TGCGCCAGCAGCCAAGAAGGGACAGGGAACACTGAAGCTTTCTTT CASSQEGTGNTEAFF